Listed below are T cell receptor beta chains from one sample, sequenced in a study of T cell repertoires in cytomegalovirus infection. TCRdb reprocessed the reads with MiXCR, giving one entry per CDR3 protein. The data show some 230,000 distinct CDR3 sequences, approximately 24% seen once. Material for sequencing was CD8+ T cells from PBMCs. The receptors were gathered from a human donor in good health (CMV status not recorded). Some clones in this sample may be carry-over from other donors' samples. CDR3s leave out the opening cysteine and the closing phenylalanine or tryptophan.

v_call: TRBV11-2; cdr3_aa: ASSWPDRDPPYEQY
v_call: TRBV28; cdr3_aa: ASSSQSGLAAPDTQY
v_call: TRBV5-6; cdr3_aa: ASHERGINEQF
v_call: TRBV27; cdr3_aa: ASSLGAGTPVEQF
v_call: TRBV5-1; cdr3_aa: ASGPGLAGGPYNEQY
v_call: TRBV7-8; cdr3_aa: ASSLGGDPEAF
v_call: TRBV7-8; cdr3_aa: ASSLDWLAGGLYNEQF
v_call: TRBV28; cdr3_aa: ASRSGQGYNEQF
v_call: TRBV24-1; cdr3_aa: ATSETGTGLTDTQY
v_call: TRBV7-8; cdr3_aa: ASISTGTQETQY
v_call: TRBV2; cdr3_aa: ASSAGSKEQF
v_call: TRBV20-1; cdr3_aa: SADGTENSPLH
v_call: TRBV12-3/TRBV12-4; cdr3_aa: ASSLGPSAINTEAF
v_call: TRBV7-2; cdr3_aa: ASSPKGGGSNQPQH